The 18 T cell receptor beta chains given below trace back to one sample, sequenced in a study of T-cell reconstitution after alpha-beta-depleted transplantation in children. Using unique molecular identifiers, the investigators prepared the TCRbeta library. TCRdb redid the calling of the PCR reads with MiXCR, one entry per CDR3 protein. Of approximately 240,000 distinct CDR3 sequences detected, roughly 9% appear once; the ten largest clones hold 5% to 7%. Specimen: PBMCs from the stem cell graft donor, collected from the stem cell graft. These receptors came from a human donor who donated a stem cell graft to a child with acute lymphoblastic leukemia.

Concerning this clonotype: Possible read error: a much larger clone is one base away. The genes are TRBV7-9 and TRBJ1-3; TRBD1 might be the D (6 bases). CDR1 is SEHNR and CDR2 is FQNEAQ in the germline V gene (reference sequence). The CDR3 covers 16 residues. The chain's CDR3 is CASSVNTGHSGNTVYF. For the CDR3, the DNA is TGTGCCAGCAGCGTTAATACAGGGCACTCTGGAAACACCGTATATTTT.

The V call is TRBV6-5, the J call TRBJ2-2; 9 nucleotides match TRBD2. The CDR3 has 15 residues. J lost 7 bases, V lost 2 bases, and 5 bases had no gene match. The germline V gene encodes CDR1 MNHEY and CDR2 SVGAGI. The CDR3 DNA is TGTGCCAGCAGTTACCGCGGGGGGGCGGTCGGGGAGCTGTTTTTT. Residues: CASSYRGGAVGELFF.

This chain joins TRBV29-1 and TRBJ2-1; D gene uncertain. The CDR3 is made up of 12 amino acids. V was cut by 8 bases and J by 6 bases, with 14 bases left in between. Germline V gene lookup returns CDR1 SQVTM and CDR2 ANQGSEA. DNA for the CDR3: TGCAGCTCCCGAAACGGGCCCAATGAGCAGTTCTTC. Amino acids: CSSRNGPNEQFF.

This clonotype was counted at least ten times. This chain joins TRBV5-1 and TRBJ1-1; TRBD1 matches at 7 bases. The CDR3 runs 12 residues. Losses at the gene ends were 4 bases for V and 11 bases for J; bases not matched to a gene: 8. Germline-derived CDR1 and CDR2 are SGHRS and YFSETQ. The CDR3 DNA is TGCGCCAGCAGCCCACCGGCAGGGGGTGCTTTCTTT. This sequence encodes CASSPPAGGAFF.

This clonotype was seen a few times. This chain links TRBV11-1 with TRBJ2-7; the D is unclear. Germline CDR1 SGHAT, CDR2 FQDESV (reference sequence). This CDR3 has 13 residues. Trimming cost V 5 bases and J 2 bases, with 10 bases left between them. The CDR3 coding sequence is TGTGCCAGCAGCAACGACGGAGCCTACGAGCAGTACTTC. This translates into CASSNDGAYEQYF. The full variable domain, completed using reference TRBV11-1 and TRBJ2-7, is EAEVAQSPRYKITEKSQAVAFWCDPISGHATLYWYRQILGQGPELLVQFQDESVVDDSQLPKDRFSAERLKGVDSTLKIQPAELGDSAMYLCASSNDGAYEQYFGPGTRLTVT.

The genes are TRBV29-1 and TRBJ1-1; tentative D call: TRBD1 (6 bases). CDR3 length: 15 amino acids. Trimming pared 2 bases from V and 3 bases from J, leaving 16 bases between. Germline V gives CDR1 SQVTM, CDR2 ANQGSEA. DNA of the CDR3: TGCAGCGTTGAACAGACCGGGAGGGGGGACACTGAAGCTTTCTTT. As protein: CSVEQTGRGDTEAFF.

This clonotype was recorded many times. The genes are TRBV6-2 or TRBV6-3 and TRBJ1-6, with 7 bases matching TRBD1. The junction had 6 bases not matched to a gene; V was cut back by 6 bases and J by 10 bases. CDR1 is MNHEY and CDR2 is SVGEGT in the germline V gene. The CDR3 is 13 amino acids. The CDR3 is CASSDRAGSPLHF. CDR3 nucleotide sequence: TGTGCCAGCAGCGACAGGGCGGGATCACCCCTCCACTTT.

The rearrangement uses TRBV6-2 or TRBV6-3 and TRBJ2-3; 9 bases agree with TRBD1. The CDR3 is 18 residues long. CDR1 is MNHEY and CDR2 is SVGEGT in the germline V gene. Unmatched junction bases numbered 19, after V lost 6 bases and J lost 6 bases. The CDR3 loop reads CASRPGTGFTPAADTQYF. The CDR3 DNA reads TGTGCCAGCAGGCCCGGGACAGGGTTCACCCCCGCGGCGGATACGCAGTATTTT.

The sample holds many counts of this clonotype. CDR3 in amino acids: CASSLAFWKGETQYF. For the CDR3, the DNA is TGCGCCAGCAGCTTGGCTTTCTGGAAGGGAGAGACCCAGTACTTC. This chain connects TRBV5-1 to TRBJ2-5; no definite D call. Germline CDR1 and CDR2: SGHRS and YFSETQ. V lost 0 bases, J lost 4 bases, and 13 bases lay in between. The CDR3 runs to 15 residues.

The rearrangement links TRBV7-2 to TRBJ2-1; D is uncertain. In germline, CDR1 is SGHTA, CDR2 FQGNSA. Deletions cut 3 bases from V and 2 bases from J, with 11 bases between. The CDR3 has 15 residues. CDR3 nucleotide sequence: TGTGCCAGCAGCTTCGGCCTCGACCCCTACAATGAGCAGTTCTTC. Its translation: CASSFGLDPYNEQFF.

The chain joins TRBV20-1 to TRBJ2-2; D perhaps matches TRBD1 (5 bases). This CDR3 region has 14 residues. V was trimmed by 6 bases and J by 6 bases, leaving 17 bases between them. Germline V gives CDR1 DFQATT, CDR2 SNEGSKA (reference sequence). CDR3 sequence reads: CSASVTGRPGELFF. The DNA for the CDR3 is TGCAGTGCATCAGTTACAGGCCGGCCCGGGGAGCTGTTTTTT.

Ten or more counts support this clonotype. V and J are TRBV5-1 and TRBJ2-3; 9 bases agree with TRBD2. Trimming at V came to 4 bases and at J to 2 bases, leaving 8 bases not matched to a gene. The CDR3 runs 16 residues. Germline V gene data show CDR1 as SGHRS and CDR2 as YFSETQ. The CDR3 bases are TGCGCCAGCAGCCCTGGGCTAGCGGGGTTCACAGATACGCAGTATTTT. Translating it yields CASSPGLAGFTDTQYF.

At least ten counts were recorded for this clonotype. The V call is TRBV12-3 or TRBV12-4, the J call TRBJ1-1; D unclear. Trimming removed 6 bases from V and 8 bases from J, with 16 bases in between. The CDR3 is 13 residues long. The CDR3 reads CASSREGNGEAFF. The CDR3 DNA is TGTGCCAGCAGCCGAGAGGGTAATGGAGAAGCTTTCTTT.

The V gene is TRBV12-3 or TRBV12-4, the J gene TRBJ2-2; D remains ambiguous. This CDR3 region has 15 residues. V lost 3 bases, J lost 3 bases, and 11 bases lay in between. The chain's CDR3 is CASSLKTAYTGELFF. The CDR3 nucleotides read TGTGCCAGCAGTTTGAAGACCGCTTACACCGGGGAGCTGTTTTTT.

This clonotype appeared many times. The chain couples TRBV28 to TRBJ2-2; possibly TRBD2 for D (5 bases). V lost 9 bases to trimming and J lost 2 bases, with 16 bases between them. This CDR3 comprises 15 residues. The germline V gene encodes CDR1 MDHEN and CDR2 SYDVKM. The CDR3 nucleotides read TGTGCCAGTTCTCGGGGTAGTTTTAACACCGGGGAGCTGTTTTTT. It specifies CASSRGSFNTGELFF.

This clonotype showed up many times. The chain has TRBV7-9 and TRBJ1-2; unclear D gene. V was trimmed by 4 bases and J by 1 base, leaving 16 bases between them. The CDR3 spans 16 residues. The germline V gene has CDR1 SEHNR and CDR2 FQNEAQ (reference sequence). CDR3 amino acids: CASSWKFGKDNYGYTF. CDR3 DNA: TGTGCCAGCAGCTGGAAATTTGGGAAAGATAACTATGGCTACACCTTC. The variable domain in full, completed from reference TRBV7-9 and TRBJ1-2, reads DTGVSQNPRHKITKRGQNVTFRCDPISEHNRLYWYRQTLGQGPEFLTYFQNEAQLEKSRLLSDRFSAERPKGSFSTLEIQRTEQGDSAMYLCASSWKFGKDNYGYTFGSGTRLTVV.

The J gene is TRBJ1-5, the V gene TRBV7-8; D is uncertain. The germline V gene has CDR1 SGHVS and CDR2 FQNEAQ. V was pared by 8 bases and J by 0 bases, with 14 bases between. CDR3 length equals 15 residues. The chain's CDR3 is CASEVAGYSNQPQHF. Written as DNA, the CDR3 is TGTGCCAGCGAGGTGGCGGGCTATAGCAATCAGCCCCAGCATTTT.

The sample holds one count of this clonotype. The genes are TRBV5-1 and TRBJ2-7; 11 bases align to TRBD2. The germline gives CDR1 SGHRS, CDR2 YFSETQ. Losses at the gene ends were 0 bases for V and 2 bases for J; bases not matched to a gene: 10. CDR3 size: 18 residues. CDR3 loop: CASSLGTVGLAVPYEQYF. Here the CDR3 DNA reads TGCGCCAGCAGCTTGGGGACGGTGGGACTAGCGGTCCCCTACGAGCAGTACTTC.